This T cell receptor (beta chain) was recorded in a study of PD-L1 blockade in urothelial cancer. Study overall: Reported median T cell count for blood samples was around 150,000.

The CDR3 totals 15 residues. V shed 6 bases, J shed 4 bases, and the junction held 10 bases outside the gene matches. CDR1 is LGHNT, CDR2 FRNRAP, per germline. The time point here: pretreatment peripheral blood. TCRdb's table, derived via immunoSEQ multiplex PCR, lists solely in-frame clones and lacks some. The sample lists about 55,000 clones; roughly four fifths were seen once. The sample in question was PBMCs, obtained around atezolizumab (anti-PD-L1) treatment. The rearrangement uses TRBV12-5 and TRBJ2-3; 7 bases are a match to TRBD1. The sequence derives from a man aged 65-85 years with urothelial cancer. As DNA, the CDR3 is TGTGCTAGTGGCAATTACAGGGGAGTTGCAGATACGCAGTATTTT. It yields the protein CASGNYRGVADTQYF.